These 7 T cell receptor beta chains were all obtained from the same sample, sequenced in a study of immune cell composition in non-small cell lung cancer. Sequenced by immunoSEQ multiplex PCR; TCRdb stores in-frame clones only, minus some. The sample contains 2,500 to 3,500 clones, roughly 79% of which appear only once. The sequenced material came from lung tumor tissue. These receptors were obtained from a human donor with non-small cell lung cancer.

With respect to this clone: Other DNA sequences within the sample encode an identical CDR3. The CDR3 spells CASSLDGTGNNEQFF. CDR3 nucleotides: TGTGCCAGCAGCTTAGATGGGACAGGGAACAATGAGCAGTTCTTC. The chain employs TRBV11-3 and TRBJ2-1; 9 bases line up with TRBD1. Trimming removed 0 bases from V and 5 bases from J; junction bases left unmatched: 2. Germline-derived CDR1 and CDR2 are SGHNT and YENEEA. The CDR3 length is 15 residues.

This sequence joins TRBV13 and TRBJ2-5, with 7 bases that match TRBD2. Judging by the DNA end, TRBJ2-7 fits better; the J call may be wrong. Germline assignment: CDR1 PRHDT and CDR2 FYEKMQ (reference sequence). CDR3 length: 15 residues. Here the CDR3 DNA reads TGTGCCAGCAGCTTAGCCCCGACTAGCTTCTACGAGCAGTACTTC. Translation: CASSLAPTSFYEQYF.

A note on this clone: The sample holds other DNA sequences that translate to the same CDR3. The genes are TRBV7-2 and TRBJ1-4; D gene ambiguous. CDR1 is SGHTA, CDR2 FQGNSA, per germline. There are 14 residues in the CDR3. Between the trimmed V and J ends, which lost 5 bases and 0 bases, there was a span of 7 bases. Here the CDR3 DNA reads TGTGCCAGCAGCCCGGGAGCAACTAATGAAAAACTGTTTTTT. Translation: CASSPGATNEKLFF. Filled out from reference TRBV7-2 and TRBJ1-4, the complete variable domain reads GAGVSQSPSNKVTEKGKDVELRCDPISGHTALYWYRQSLGQGLEFLIYFQGNSAPDKSGLPSDRFSAERTGGSVSTLTIQRTQQEDSAVYLCASSPGATNEKLFFGSGTQLSVL.

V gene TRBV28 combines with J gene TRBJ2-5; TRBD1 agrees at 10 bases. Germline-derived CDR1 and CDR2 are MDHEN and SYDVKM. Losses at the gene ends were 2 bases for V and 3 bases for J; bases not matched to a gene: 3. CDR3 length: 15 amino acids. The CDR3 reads CASSLGGTGEETQYF. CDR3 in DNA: TGTGCCAGCAGTTTAGGGGGGACAGGGGAAGAGACCCAGTACTTC. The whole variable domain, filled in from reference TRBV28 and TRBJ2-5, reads DVKVTQSSRYLVKRTGEKVFLECVQDMDHENMFWYRQDPGLGLRLIYFSYDVKMKEKGDIPEGYSVSREKKERFSLILESASTNQTSMYLCASSLGGTGEETQYFGPGTRLLVL.

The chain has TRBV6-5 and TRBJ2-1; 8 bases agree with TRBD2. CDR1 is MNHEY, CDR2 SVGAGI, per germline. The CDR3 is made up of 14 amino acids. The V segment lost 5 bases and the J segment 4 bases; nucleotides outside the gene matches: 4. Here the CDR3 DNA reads TGTGCCAGCAGTAGGCGGGAGGCTTACAATGAGCAGTTCTTC. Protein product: CASSRREAYNEQFF.

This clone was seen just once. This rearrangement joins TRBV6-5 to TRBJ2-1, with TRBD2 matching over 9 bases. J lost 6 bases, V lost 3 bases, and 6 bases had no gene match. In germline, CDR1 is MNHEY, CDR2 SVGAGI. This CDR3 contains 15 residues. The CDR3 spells CASSYVAGVSNEQFF. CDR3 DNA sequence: TGTGCCAGCAGTTATGTAGCGGGAGTTTCCAATGAGCAGTTCTTC.

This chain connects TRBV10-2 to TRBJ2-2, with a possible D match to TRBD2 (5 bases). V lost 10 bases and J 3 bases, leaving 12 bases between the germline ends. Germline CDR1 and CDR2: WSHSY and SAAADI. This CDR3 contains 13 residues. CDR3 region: CATLALDTGELFF. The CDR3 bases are TGCGCCACCTTAGCGCTCGACACCGGGGAGCTGTTTTTT.